This entry describes one T cell receptor (beta chain). Its binding antigen is unknown. Nothing much larger sits one base from this clone, and base qualities are not available. This sample was included in a study of T cells after somatic rescue of genetic block (dated by TCRdb to about 2020). In terms of the full investigation: What the study looked at was long-term robustness, specifically in a T-cell system that came about through somatic rescue of a genetic block in T-cell development.

Library creation used the immunoSEQ multiplex PCR assay. Entries here come from immuneACCESS through TCRdb and include only in-frame sequences with V and J called. Some clones fail to appear in such tables; in the studies checked, an unresolved V gene covers under half of the shortfall, and the cause of the remainder is unknown. For this sample there are 68,000 or so clones; under 95% appear just once. Approximately 2.9% of the sample belongs to the ten largest clones. This receptor was taken from a man aged 40-50 years. The sequenced sample consisted of peripheral blood mononuclear cells (PBMCs).

The CDR3: CASSSGQGVEGYTF. The sequenced DNA: TGTGCCAGCAGTTCAGGACAGGGGGTAGAAGGCTACACCTTC. Recombination joined TRBV11-2 with TRBJ1-2; TRBD1 fits 10 bases in the junction. Including the terminal cysteine and phenylalanine, the CDR3 comprises 14 residues. Just CDR3 DNA is preserved here, 42 bases in frame from base 1. Taken from the germline V gene, the CDR1 and CDR2 loops are SGHAT and FQNNGV. Compared with germline, V lacks 6 bases and J lacks 8 bases; bases without a gene match: 9.